Below, 5 T cell receptor beta chains from the same sample are listed, as sequenced in a study of blood T cell repertoires in COVID-19. Only in-frame clones appear in the TCRdb table, and some are missing; sequencing was by immunoSEQ multiplex PCR. The table records 300,000 to 400,000 clones, 88% of them present only once. The sample consisted of PBMCs or T cells enriched from blood (not recorded which). These receptor sequences come from a woman aged 18 to 35 who had recovered from COVID-19.

V gene TRBV6-4 combines with J gene TRBJ2-7, with D perhaps matching TRBD1 (5 bases). This CDR3 comprises 14 residues. V was cut by 0 bases and J by 0 bases, with 6 bases left in between. Germline CDR1 reads MRHNA; CDR2 reads SNTAGT. The chain's CDR3 is CASSDSRDSYEQYF. The DNA for the CDR3 is TGTGCCAGCAGTGACTCCAGGGACTCCTACGAGCAGTACTTC.

This clone was counted between two and nine times. V usage is TRBV6-5 and J usage is TRBJ1-6; tentative D call: TRBD1 (6 bases). V lost 6 bases and J lost 8, with 14 bases in between. Germline CDR1 and CDR2: MNHEY and SVGAGI. The CDR3 runs to 14 residues. The CDR3 nucleotides read TGTGCCAGCAGCACAGGGAGGGAATATTCACCCCTCCACTTT. This encodes CASSTGREYSPLHF.

This clone was observed a single time. The chain carries TRBV18 and TRBJ1-2; 7 bases are a match to TRBD1. Trimming at V came to 3 bases and at J to 4 bases, leaving 8 bases not matched to a gene. This CDR3 has 15 residues. Germline V lookup: CDR1 KGHSH, CDR2 LQKENI. The CDR3 bases are TGTGCCAGCTCACCCGGACAGGCTGGCCTCTATGGCTACACCTTC. Translating gives CASSPGQAGLYGYTF.

The genes are TRBV10-3 and TRBJ2-4; tentative D call: TRBD2 (6 bases). This CDR3 has 17 amino acids. The V gene's germline CDR1 is ENHRY and CDR2 SYGVKD. Between the trimmed V and J ends, which lost 2 bases and 1 base, there was a span of 15 bases. The CDR3 is CAISEPVGGLAKNIQYF. The CDR3 DNA reads as TGTGCCATCAGTGAGCCGGTCGGGGGTTTGGCCAAAAACATTCAGTACTTC.

This clone has only a few counts. The V and J genes are TRBV6-5 and TRBJ2-3; 7 nucleotides match TRBD1. The CDR3 has 15 residues. After removal of 6 bases from V and 1 base from J, the junction contained 7 bases not matched to a gene. CDR1 and CDR2 (germline): MNHEY, SVGAGI. The CDR3 spells CASSVQGWGTDTQYF. CDR3 DNA sequence: TGTGCCAGCAGCGTACAGGGGTGGGGCACAGATACGCAGTATTTT.